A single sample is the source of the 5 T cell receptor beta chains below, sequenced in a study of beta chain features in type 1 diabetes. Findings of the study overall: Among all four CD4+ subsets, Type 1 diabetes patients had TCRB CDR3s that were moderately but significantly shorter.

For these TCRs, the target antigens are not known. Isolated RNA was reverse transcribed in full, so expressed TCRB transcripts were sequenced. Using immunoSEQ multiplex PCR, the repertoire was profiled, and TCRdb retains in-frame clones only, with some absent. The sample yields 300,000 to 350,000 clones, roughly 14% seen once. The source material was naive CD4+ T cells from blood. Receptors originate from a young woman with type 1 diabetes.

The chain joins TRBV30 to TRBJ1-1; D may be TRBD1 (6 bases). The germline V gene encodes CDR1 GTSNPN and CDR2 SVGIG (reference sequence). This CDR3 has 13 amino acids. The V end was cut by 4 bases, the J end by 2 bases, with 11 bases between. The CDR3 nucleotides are TGTGCCTGGATTCGGGGGGGCAACACTGAAGCTTTCTTT. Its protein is CAWIRGGNTEAFF.

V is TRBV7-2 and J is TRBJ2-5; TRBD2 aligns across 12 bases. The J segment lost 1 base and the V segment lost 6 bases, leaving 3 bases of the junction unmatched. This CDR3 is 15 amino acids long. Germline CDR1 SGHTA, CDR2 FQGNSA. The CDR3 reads CASSQLAGGQETQYF. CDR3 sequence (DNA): TGTGCCAGCAGTCAACTAGCGGGAGGCCAAGAGACCCAGTACTTC.

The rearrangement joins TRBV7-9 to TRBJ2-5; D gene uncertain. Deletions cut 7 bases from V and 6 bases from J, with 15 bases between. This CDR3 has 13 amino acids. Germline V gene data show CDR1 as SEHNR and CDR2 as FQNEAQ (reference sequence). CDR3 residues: CASTVLGPQTQYF. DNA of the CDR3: TGTGCCAGCACCGTCCTTGGGCCACAGACCCAGTACTTC.

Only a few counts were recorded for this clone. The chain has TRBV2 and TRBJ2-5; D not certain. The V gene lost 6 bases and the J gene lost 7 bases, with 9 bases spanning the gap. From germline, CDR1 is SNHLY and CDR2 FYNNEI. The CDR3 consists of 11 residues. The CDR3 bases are TGTGCCAGCAGCCCCCGGGTGACCCAGTACTTC. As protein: CASSPRVTQYF.

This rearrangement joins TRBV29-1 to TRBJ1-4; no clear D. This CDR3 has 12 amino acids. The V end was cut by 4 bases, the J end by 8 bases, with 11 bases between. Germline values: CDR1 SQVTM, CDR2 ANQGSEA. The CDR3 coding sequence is TGCAGCGTTGGAGGAATGAAGGAAAAACTGTTTTTT. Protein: CSVGGMKEKLFF.